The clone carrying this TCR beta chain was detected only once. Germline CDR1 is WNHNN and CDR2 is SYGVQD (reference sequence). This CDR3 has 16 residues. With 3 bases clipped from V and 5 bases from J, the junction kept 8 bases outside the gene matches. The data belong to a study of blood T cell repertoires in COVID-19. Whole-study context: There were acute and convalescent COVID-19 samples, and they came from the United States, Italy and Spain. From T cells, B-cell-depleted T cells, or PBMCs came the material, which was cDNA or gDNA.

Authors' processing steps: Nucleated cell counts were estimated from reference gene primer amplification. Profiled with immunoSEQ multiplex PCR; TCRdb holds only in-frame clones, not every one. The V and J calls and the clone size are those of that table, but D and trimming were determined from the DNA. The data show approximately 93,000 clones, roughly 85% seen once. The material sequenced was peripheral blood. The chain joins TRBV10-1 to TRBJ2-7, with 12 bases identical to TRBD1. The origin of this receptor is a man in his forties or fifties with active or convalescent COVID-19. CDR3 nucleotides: TGCGCCAGCAGTGATACCGGGACAGGGGGCGCGAACGAGCAGTACTTC. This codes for CASSDTGTGGANEQYF.